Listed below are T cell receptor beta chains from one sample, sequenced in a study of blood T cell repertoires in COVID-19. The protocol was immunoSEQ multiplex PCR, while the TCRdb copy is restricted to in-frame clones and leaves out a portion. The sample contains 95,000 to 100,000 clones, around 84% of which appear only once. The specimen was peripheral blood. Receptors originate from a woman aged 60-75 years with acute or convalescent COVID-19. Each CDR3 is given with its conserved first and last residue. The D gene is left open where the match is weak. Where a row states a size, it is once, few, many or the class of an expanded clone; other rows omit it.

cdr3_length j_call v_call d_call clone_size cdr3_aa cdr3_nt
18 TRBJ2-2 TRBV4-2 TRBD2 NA CASSHPLGIAGNTGELFF TGTGCCAGCAGCCATCCATTGGGGATAGCGGGGAACACCGGGGAGCTGTTTTTT
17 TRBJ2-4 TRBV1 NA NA CTSSQESPLAGGNIQYF TGCACCAGCAGCCAAGAGTCTCCGCTAGCGGGGGGGAACATTCAGTACTTC
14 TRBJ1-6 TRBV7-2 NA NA CASRNGQTNSPLHF TGTGCCAGCAGGAACGGACAGACCAATTCACCCCTCCACTTT
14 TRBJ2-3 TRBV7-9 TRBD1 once CASSSTGQGGTQYF TGTGCCAGCAGCTCGACCGGACAGGGTGGTACGCAGTATTTT
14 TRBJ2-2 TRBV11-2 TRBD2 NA CASGRTSPTGELFF TGTGCCAGCGGAAGGACTAGCCCCACCGGGGAGCTGTTTTTT
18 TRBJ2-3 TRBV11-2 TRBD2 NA CASSSTGTSGGRTDTQYF TGTGCCAGCAGCTCTACCGGGACTAGCGGGGGGCGCACAGATACGCAGTATTTT
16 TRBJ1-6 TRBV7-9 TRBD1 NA CASSLTGGAYNSPLHF TGTGCCAGCAGCCTAACAGGGGGCGCCTATAATTCACCCCTCCACTTT
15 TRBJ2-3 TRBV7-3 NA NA CASSKVDRSTDTQYF TGTGCCAGCAGCAAAGTTGACAGGTCCACAGATACGCAGTATTTT
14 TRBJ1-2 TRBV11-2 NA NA CASSLDITVRGYTF TGTGCCAGCAGCTTAGATATTACAGTCCGAGGCTACACCTTC
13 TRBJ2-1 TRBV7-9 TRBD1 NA CARGTGDNNEQFF TGTGCCAGGGGGACAGGGGACAACAATGAGCAGTTCTTC
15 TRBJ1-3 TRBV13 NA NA CASSFWGGPGNTIYF TGTGCCAGCAGCTTCTGGGGGGGACCTGGAAACACCATATATTTT
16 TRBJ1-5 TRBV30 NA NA CAWSVQGTPSNQPQHF TGTGCCTGGAGTGTACAGGGAACTCCTAGCAATCAGCCCCAGCATTTT
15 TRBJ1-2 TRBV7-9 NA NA CASSSNRVPGYGYTF TGTGCCAGCAGCTCAAACAGGGTACCTGGCTATGGCTACACCTTC
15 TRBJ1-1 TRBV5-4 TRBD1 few CASSKGQGGSTEAFF TGTGCCAGCAGCAAGGGACAGGGGGGAAGCACTGAAGCTTTCTTT
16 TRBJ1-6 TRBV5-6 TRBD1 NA CASSLMDRGHNSPLHF TGTGCCAGCAGCTTGATGGACAGGGGGCATAATTCACCCCTCCACTTT
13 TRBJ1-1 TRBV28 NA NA CASSQWANTEAFF TGTGCCAGCAGTCAGTGGGCTAACACTGAAGCTTTCTTT
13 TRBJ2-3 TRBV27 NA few CASNDQGGDTQYF TGTGCCAGCAACGACCAGGGTGGGGATACGCAGTATTTT
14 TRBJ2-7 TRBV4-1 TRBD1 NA CASSPGQPPYEQYF TGCGCCAGCAGCCCGGGACAGCCTCCCTACGAGCAGTACTTC
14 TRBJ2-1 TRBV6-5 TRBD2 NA CASSIGGATNEQFF TGTGCCAGCAGTATCGGGGGGGCGACAAATGAGCAGTTCTTC
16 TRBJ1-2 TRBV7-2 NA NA CASSLALIRQGKGYTF TGTGCCAGCAGCTTAGCGCTAATTCGGCAGGGGAAGGGCTACACCTTC
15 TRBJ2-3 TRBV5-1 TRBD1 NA CASSLDGQGPGTQYF TGCGCCAGCAGCTTGGACGGACAGGGGCCGGGTACGCAGTATTTT
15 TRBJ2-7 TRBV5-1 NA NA CASSLWGGQNYEQYF TGCGCCAGCAGCTTATGGGGGGGACAAAACTACGAGCAGTACTTC
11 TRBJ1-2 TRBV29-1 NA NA CSVGENYGYTF TGCAGCGTTGGGGAGAACTATGGCTACACCTTC
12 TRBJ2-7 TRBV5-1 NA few CASSSDYYEQYF TGCGCCAGCAGCTCCGACTACTACGAGCAGTACTTC
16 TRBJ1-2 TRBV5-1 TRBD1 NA CASSLQGTREVYGYTF TGCGCCAGCAGCTTACAGGGGACCAGGGAGGTCTATGGCTACACCTTC
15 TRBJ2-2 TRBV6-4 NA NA CASSPSSMNTGELFF TGTGCCAGCAGCCCATCGAGCATGAACACCGGGGAGCTGTTTTTT
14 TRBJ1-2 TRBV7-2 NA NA CASSSAGRLYGYTF TGTGCCAGCAGCTCGGCCGGACGACTATATGGCTACACCTTC
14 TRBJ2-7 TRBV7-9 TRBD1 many CASSYGQGLHEQYF TGTGCCAGCAGCTATGGACAGGGGTTGCACGAGCAGTACTTC
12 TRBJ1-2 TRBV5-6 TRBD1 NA CASSWGQGGYTF TGTGCCAGCAGCTGGGGACAGGGGGGCTACACCTTC
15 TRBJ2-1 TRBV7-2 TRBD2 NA CASSLSGGAGGEQFF TGTGCCAGCAGCCTTAGCGGGGGGGCCGGGGGTGAGCAGTTCTTC
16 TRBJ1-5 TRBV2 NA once CASSEAVSGGYQPQHF TGTGCCAGCAGTGAAGCAGTATCGGGGGGCTATCAGCCCCAGCATTTT
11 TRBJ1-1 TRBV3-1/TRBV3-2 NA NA CATQKNTEAFF TGTGCCACCCAGAAAAACACTGAAGCTTTCTTT
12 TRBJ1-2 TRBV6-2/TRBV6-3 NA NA CASSYSYYGYTF TGTGCCAGCAGTTACTCCTACTATGGCTACACCTTC
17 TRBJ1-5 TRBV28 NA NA CASSLLASAPGNQPQHF TGTGCCAGCAGTTTATTAGCGTCAGCCCCCGGCAATCAGCCCCAGCATTTT
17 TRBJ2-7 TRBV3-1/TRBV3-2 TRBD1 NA CASSQEHTGGGTYEQYF TGTGCCAGCAGCCAAGAACATACAGGGGGCGGCACGTACGAGCAGTACTTC
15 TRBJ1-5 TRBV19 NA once CASSTDERYNQPQHF TGTGCCAGTAGTACCGACGAGCGATACAATCAGCCCCAGCATTTT
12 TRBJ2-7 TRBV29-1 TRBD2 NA CSGTGTSDEQYF TGCAGCGGGACCGGGACTAGTGACGAGCAGTACTTC
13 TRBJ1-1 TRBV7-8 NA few CASTLRMNTEAFF TGTGCCAGCACCCTGCGCATGAACACTGAAGCTTTCTTT
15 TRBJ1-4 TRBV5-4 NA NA CASSMIQGPNEKLFF TGTGCCAGCAGCATGATCCAGGGGCCGAATGAAAAACTGTTTTTT
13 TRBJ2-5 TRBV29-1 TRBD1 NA CSVAGGPRETQYF TGCAGCGTCGCAGGGGGTCCAAGAGAGACCCAGTACTTC
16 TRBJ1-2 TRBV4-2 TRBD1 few CASSHAGQELNYGYTF TGTGCCAGCAGCCATGCTGGACAGGAGCTTAACTATGGCTACACCTTC
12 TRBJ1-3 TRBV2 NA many CASSVQGNTIYF TGTGCCAGCAGTGTTCAGGGGAACACCATATATTTT
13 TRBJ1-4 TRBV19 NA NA CASSKDISEKLFF TGTGCCAGTAGTAAGGACATTAGTGAAAAACTGTTTTTT
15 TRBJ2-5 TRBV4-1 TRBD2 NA CASSQLAGGTGTQYF TGCGCCAGCAGCCAGCTAGCGGGGGGCACGGGGACCCAGTACTTC
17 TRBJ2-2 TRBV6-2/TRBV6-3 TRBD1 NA CASSYWDRDPNTGELFF TGTGCCAGCAGTTACTGGGACAGGGATCCGAACACCGGGGAGCTGTTTTTT
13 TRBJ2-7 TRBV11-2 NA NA CASSLDRNGEQYF TGTGCCAGCAGCCTCGACAGGAACGGCGAGCAGTACTTC
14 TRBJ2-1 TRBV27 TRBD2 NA CASSGGGSYNEQFF TGTGCCAGCAGTGGGGGGGGCTCCTACAATGAGCAGTTCTTC
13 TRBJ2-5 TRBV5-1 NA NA CASFSRNQETQYF TGCGCCAGCTTCTCTAGGAATCAAGAGACCCAGTACTTC
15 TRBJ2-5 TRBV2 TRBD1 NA CASSFDRGRGETQYF TGTGCCAGCAGTTTTGACAGGGGTCGGGGAGAGACCCAGTACTTC
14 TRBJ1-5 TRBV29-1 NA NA CSVGTPYSNQPQHF TGCAGCGTTGGGACACCTTATAGCAATCAGCCCCAGCATTTT
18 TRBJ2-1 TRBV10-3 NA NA CAISEARKSGPTYNEQFF TGTGCCATCAGTGAGGCCCGAAAGAGCGGGCCAACCTACAATGAGCAGTTCTTC
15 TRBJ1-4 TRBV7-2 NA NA CASSPNGGRNEKLFF TGTGCCAGCAGCCCAAACGGGGGAAGGAATGAAAAACTGTTTTTT
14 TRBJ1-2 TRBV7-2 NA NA CASSFAGDAYGYTF TGTGCCAGCAGCTTTGCAGGGGACGCCTATGGCTACACCTTC
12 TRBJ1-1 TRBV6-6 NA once CASSFPGTEAFF TGTGCCAGCTCATTCCCGGGCACTGAAGCTTTCTTT
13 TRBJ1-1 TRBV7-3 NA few CASRAGLNTEAFF TGTGCCAGCCGCGCAGGCCTTAACACTGAAGCTTTCTTT